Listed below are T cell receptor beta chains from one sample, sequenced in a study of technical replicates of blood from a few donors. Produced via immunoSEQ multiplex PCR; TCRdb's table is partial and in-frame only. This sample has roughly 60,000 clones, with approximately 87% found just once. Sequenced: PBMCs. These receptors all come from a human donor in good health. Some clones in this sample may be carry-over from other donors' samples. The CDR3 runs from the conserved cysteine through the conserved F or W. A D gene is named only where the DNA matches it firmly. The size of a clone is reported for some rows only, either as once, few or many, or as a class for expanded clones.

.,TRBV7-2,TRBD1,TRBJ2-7,TGTGCCAGCAGCCCCGGACAGGGGCGGCACGAGCAGTACTTC,CASSPGQGRHEQYF
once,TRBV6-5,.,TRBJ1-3,TGTGCCAGCACCGAGGTGGTGGGAAACACCATATATTTT,CASTEVVGNTIYF
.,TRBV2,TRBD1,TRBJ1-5,TGTGCCAGCAGTGAAGGGACAGGTCGCAATCAGCCCCAGCATTTT,CASSEGTGRNQPQHF
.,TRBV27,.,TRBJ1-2,TGTGCCAGCAGTTCTAAGCCAAACTATGGCTACACCTTC,CASSSKPNYGYTF
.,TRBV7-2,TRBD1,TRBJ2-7,TGTGCCAGCAGCTTAGTAACAGGGGGGATCCACGAGCAGTACTTC,CASSLVTGGIHEQYF
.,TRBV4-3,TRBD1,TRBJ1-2,TGCGCCAGCAGCCAAGACAGGGGGTTACATGGCTACACCTTC,CASSQDRGLHGYTF
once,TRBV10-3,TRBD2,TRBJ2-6,TGTGCCATCACTGGGACTGTGACTAGCGGCACCTCTGGGGCCAACGTCCTGACTTTC,CAITGTVTSGTSGANVLTF
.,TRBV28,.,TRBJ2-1,TGTGCCAGCCTCGGGGGCGGGAGACCCCAGGAGCAGTTCTTC,CASLGGGRPQEQFF
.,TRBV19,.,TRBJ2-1,TGTGCCAGTCACCGGACAATCCCCTATGAGCAGTTCTTC,CASHRTIPYEQFF
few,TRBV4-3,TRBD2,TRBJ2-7,TGCGCCAGCAGCCAAGCTGGACGGGAGGTCGACGAGCAGTACTTC,CASSQAGREVDEQYF
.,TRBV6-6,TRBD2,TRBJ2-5,TGTGCCAGCAGCCCGGGGGGTGAGACCCAGTACTTC,CASSPGGETQYF
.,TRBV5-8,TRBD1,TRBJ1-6,TGTGCCAGCAGCTTGTACAGGACAGGAAATAATTCACCCCTCCACTTT,CASSLYRTGNNSPLHF
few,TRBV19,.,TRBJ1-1,TGTGCCAGTTGCAGGGGTAGGAACACTGAAGCTTTCTTT,CASCRGRNTEAFF
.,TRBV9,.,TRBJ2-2,TGTGCCAGCAGCGTACCTCCAAGGGGCACCGGGGAGCTGTTTTTT,CASSVPPRGTGELFF
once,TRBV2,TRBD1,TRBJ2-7,TGTGCCAGCAGGAGACAGGGAGATACGGGGGAGCAGTACTTC,CASRRQGDTGEQYF
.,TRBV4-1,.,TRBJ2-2,TGCGCCAGCAGCCAAGACGGATTAGGGGACGGGGAGCTGTTTTTT,CASSQDGLGDGELFF
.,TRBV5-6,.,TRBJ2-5,TGTGCCAGCAGCTTACGGGAGACCCAGTACTTC,CASSLRETQYF
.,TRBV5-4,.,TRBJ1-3,TGTGCCAGCAGCGGCGGGGGGGACCTCTCTGGAAACACCATATATTTT,CASSGGGDLSGNTIYF
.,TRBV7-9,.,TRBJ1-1,TGTGCCAGCAGCTTAGAGGGACAGAACACTGAAGCTTTCTTT,CASSLEGQNTEAFF
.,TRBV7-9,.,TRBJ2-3,TGTGCCAGCAGCTACGGAGGGGGGGGAGGCACAGATACGCAGTATTTT,CASSYGGGGGTDTQYF
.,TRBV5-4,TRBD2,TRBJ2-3,TGTGCCAGCAGCTTGACACTAGCGGGAGTGGGCTGGGAGGATACGCAGTATTTT,CASSLTLAGVGWEDTQYF
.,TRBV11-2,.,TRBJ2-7,TGTGCCAGCAGCTTAGTTAGCGTAACCTCCTACGAGCAGTACTTC,CASSLVSVTSYEQYF
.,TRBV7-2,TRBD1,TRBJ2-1,TGTGCCAGCGGGACCACAGGGGTTGCATGGAATGAGCAGTTCTTC,CASGTTGVAWNEQFF
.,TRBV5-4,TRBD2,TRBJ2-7,TGTGCCAGCAGCCCCTCGGGGAGCGGGGGGTACGAGCAGTACTTC,CASSPSGSGGYEQYF
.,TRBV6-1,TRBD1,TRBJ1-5,TGTGCCAGCAGTGAAGCGGGGGACAGGGACCCTTATAGCAATCAGCCCCAGCATTTT,CASSEAGDRDPYSNQPQHF
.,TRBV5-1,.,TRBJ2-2,TGCGCCAGCAGCTTGGTTGCGGAGGTGTACACCGGGGAGCTGTTTTTT,CASSLVAEVYTGELFF
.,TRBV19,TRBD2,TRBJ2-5,TGTGCCAGTAGGCCCGGGGGGGCGCTGGAGACCCAGTACTTC,CASRPGGALETQYF
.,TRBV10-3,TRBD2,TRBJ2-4,TGTGCCATCGGGATAGCGGGAGCAGAAAACATTCAGTACTTC,CAIGIAGAENIQYF
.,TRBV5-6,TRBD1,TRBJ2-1,TGTGCCAGCAGCTTGTTGCTTCGAGACAGGGGTAGGATTCAGTTCTTC,CASSLLLRDRGRIQFF
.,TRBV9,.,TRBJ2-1,TGTGCCAGCAGCGCTCAGTCGTGGGGGGTTAATGAGCAGTTCTTC,CASSAQSWGVNEQFF
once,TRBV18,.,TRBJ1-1,TGTGCCAGCTCCCCAGGGGAGACTGAAGCTTTCTTT,CASSPGETEAFF
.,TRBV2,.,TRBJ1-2,TGTGCCAGCAGTGAAGTGAGGTTAGGCTATGGCTACACCTTC,CASSEVRLGYGYTF
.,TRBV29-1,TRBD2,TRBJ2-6,TGCAGCGTTCTTAGCGGGAGCGGCAAAAGTACCAACGTCCTGACTTTC,CSVLSGSGKSTNVLTF
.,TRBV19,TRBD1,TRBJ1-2,TGTGCCAGTAGTATAGATCTTAGGACAGGGTTGAACTATGGCTACACCTTC,CASSIDLRTGLNYGYTF
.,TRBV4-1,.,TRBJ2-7,TGCGCCAGCAGCCAGGATTGGCCAGGGCTATCCTACGAGCAGTACTTC,CASSQDWPGLSYEQYF
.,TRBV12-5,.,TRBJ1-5,TGTGCTAGTGGACGGGACACCTACAATCAGCCCCAGCATTTT,CASGRDTYNQPQHF
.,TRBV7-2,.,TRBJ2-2,TGTGCCAGCAGCCTATACGATGCCGGGGAGCTGTTTTTT,CASSLYDAGELFF